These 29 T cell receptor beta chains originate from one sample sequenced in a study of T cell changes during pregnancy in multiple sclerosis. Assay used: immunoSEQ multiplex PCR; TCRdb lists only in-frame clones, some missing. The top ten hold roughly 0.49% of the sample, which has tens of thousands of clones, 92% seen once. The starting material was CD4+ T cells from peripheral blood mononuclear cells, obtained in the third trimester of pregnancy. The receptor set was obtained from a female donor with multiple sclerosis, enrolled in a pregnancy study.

The CDR3 here is CASSQGQGLWNTEAFF. The CDR3 nucleotides are TGTGCCAGCAGCCAAGGACAGGGGCTTTGGAACACTGAAGCTTTCTTT. The chain couples TRBV9 to TRBJ1-1, with 9 nucleotides matching TRBD1. Germline V gene sequence: CDR1 SGDLS, CDR2 YYNGEE. Losses at the gene ends were 4 bases for V and 1 base for J; bases not matched to a gene: 8. This CDR3 is built from 16 residues.

This CDR3 reads CASSSGLAGGNNEQFF. Written as DNA, the CDR3 is TGTGCCAGCAGCTCCGGACTAGCGGGAGGCAACAATGAGCAGTTCTTC. The chain combines TRBV11-3 with TRBJ2-1, with 14 positions matching TRBD2. The CDR3 is 16 amino acids. The germline V gene encodes CDR1 SGHNT and CDR2 YENEEA. V lost 4 bases to trimming and J lost 5 bases; unmatched junction nucleotides: 4.

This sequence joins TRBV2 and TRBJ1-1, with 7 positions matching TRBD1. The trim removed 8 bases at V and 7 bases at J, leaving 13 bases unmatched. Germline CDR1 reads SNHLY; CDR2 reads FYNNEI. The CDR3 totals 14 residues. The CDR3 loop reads CASVRQGTYGEAFF. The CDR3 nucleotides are TGTGCCAGCGTTAGACAGGGCACCTATGGTGAAGCTTTCTTT.

The CDR3 here is CASSSYRGVQETQYF. CDR3 DNA sequence: TGTGCCAGCAGCTCATACAGGGGGGTCCAAGAGACCCAGTACTTC. The rearrangement links TRBV7-2 to TRBJ2-5; TRBD1 matches 8 bases. From germline, CDR1 is SGHTA and CDR2 FQGNSA. V shed 4 bases, J shed 1 base, and the junction held 5 bases outside the gene matches. The CDR3 totals 15 residues.

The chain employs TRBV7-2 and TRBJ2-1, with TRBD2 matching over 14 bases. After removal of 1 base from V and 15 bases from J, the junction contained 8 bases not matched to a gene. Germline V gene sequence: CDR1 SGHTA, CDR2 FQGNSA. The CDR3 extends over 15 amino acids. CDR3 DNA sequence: TGTGCCAGCAGCTTAGAGGGGGGGACTAGCGGGAGACCGTTCTTC. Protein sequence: CASSLEGGTSGRPFF.

Here the CDR3 reads CASSPLGQGNQETQYF. The CDR3 DNA reads as TGTGCCAGCAGCCCTTTGGGACAGGGAAACCAAGAGACCCAGTACTTC. This chain connects TRBV5-6 to TRBJ2-5; 9 positions agree with TRBD1. The germline V gene has CDR1 SGHDT and CDR2 YYEEEE. This CDR3 region has 16 residues. V dropped 4 bases and J dropped 0; count of bases not matched to a gene: 7.

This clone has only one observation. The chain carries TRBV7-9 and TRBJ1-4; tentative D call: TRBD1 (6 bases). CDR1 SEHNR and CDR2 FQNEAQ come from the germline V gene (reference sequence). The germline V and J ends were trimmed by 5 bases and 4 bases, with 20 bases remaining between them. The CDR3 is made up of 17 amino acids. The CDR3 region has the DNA TGTGCCAGCAGCCCTCGGGGCAGGGGAAATCATAATGAAAAACTGTTTTTT. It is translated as CASSPRGRGNHNEKLFF. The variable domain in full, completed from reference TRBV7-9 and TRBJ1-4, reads DTGVSQNPRHKITKRGQNVTFRCDPISEHNRLYWYRQTLGQGPEFLTYFQNEAQLEKSRLLSDRFSAERPKGSFSTLEIQRTEQGDSAMYLCASSPRGRGNHNEKLFFGSGTQLSVL.

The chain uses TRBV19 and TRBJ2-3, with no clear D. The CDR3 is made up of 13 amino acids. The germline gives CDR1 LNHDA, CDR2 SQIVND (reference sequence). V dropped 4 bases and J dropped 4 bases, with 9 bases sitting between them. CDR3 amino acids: CASSTGFADTQYF. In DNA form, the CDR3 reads TGTGCCAGTAGTACGGGTTTCGCAGATACGCAGTATTTT.

CDR3 nucleotide sequence: TGTGCCAGCAGCGTGGGGGAGGGGCAGGGTTCTGGCTACACCTTC. Translation gives CASSVGEGQGSGYTF. V gene TRBV9 combines with J gene TRBJ1-2; D perhaps matches TRBD1 (5 bases). The CDR3 totals 15 residues. Germline V lookup: CDR1 SGDLS, CDR2 YYNGEE. The V and J ends lost 2 bases and 7 bases respectively, with 18 bases between them. Full variable domain (rest looked up from reference TRBV9 and TRBJ1-2): DSGVTQTPKHLITATGQRVTLRCSPRSGDLSVYWYQQSLDQGLQFLIQYYNGEERAKGNILERFSAQQFPDLHSELNLSSLELGDSALYFCASSVGEGQGSGYTFGSGTRLTVV.

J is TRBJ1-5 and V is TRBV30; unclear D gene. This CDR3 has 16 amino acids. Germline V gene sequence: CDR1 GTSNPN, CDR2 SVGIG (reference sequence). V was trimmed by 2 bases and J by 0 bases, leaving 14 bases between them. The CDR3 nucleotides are TGTGCCTGGAGTCCCTCAGCTTCAGGTAGCAATCAGCCCCAGCATTTT. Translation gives CAWSPSASGSNQPQHF.

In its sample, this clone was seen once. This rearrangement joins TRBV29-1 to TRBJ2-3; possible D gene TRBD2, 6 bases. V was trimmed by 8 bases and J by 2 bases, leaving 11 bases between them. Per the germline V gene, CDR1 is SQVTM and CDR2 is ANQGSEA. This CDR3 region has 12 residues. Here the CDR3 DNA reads TGCAGCTTCGGGACTGTCACAGATACGCAGTATTTT. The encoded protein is CSFGTVTDTQYF.

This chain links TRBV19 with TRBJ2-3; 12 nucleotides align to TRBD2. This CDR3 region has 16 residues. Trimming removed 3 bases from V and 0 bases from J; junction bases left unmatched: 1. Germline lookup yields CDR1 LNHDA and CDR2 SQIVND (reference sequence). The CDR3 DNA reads TGTGCCAGTAGTATTGGGACTAGCGGGAGCACAGATACGCAGTATTTT. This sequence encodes CASSIGTSGSTDTQYF.

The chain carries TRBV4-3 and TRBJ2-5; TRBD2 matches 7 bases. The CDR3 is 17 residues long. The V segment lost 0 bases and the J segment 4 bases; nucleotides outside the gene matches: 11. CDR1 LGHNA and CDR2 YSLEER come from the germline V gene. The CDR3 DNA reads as TGCGCCAGCAGCCAAGAGGGGGGGTCCACAGCCCCAGAGACCCAGTACTTC. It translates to CASSQEGGSTAPETQYF.

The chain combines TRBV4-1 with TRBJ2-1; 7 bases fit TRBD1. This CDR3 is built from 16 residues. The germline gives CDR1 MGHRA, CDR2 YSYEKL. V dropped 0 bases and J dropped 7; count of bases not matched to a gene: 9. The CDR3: CASSQEIDRVRNEQFF. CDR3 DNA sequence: TGCGCCAGCAGCCAAGAAATCGACAGGGTTAGAAATGAGCAGTTCTTC.

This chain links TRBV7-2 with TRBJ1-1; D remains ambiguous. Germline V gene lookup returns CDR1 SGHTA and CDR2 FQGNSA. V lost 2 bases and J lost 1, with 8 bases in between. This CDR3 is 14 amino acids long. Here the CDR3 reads CASSLSSGNTEAFF. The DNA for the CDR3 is TGTGCCAGCAGCTTATCCTCCGGGAACACTGAAGCTTTCTTT.

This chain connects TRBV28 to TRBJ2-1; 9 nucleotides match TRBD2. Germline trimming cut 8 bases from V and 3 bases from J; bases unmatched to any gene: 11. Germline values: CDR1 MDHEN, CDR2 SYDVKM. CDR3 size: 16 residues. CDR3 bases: TGTGCCAGCCCCCCGGATCTAGCGGGGTTCTACAATGAGCAGTTCTTC. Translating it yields CASPPDLAGFYNEQFF. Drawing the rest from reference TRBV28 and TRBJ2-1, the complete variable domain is DVKVTQSSRYLVKRTGEKVFLECVQDMDHENMFWYRQDPGLGLRLIYFSYDVKMKEKGDIPEGYSVSREKKERFSLILESASTNQTSMYLCASPPDLAGFYNEQFFGPGTRLTVL.

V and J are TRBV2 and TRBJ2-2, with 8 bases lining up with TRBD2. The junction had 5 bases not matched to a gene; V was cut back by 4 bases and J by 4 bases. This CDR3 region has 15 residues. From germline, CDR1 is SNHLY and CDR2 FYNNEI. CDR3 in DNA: TGTGCCAGCAGTGTTCTAGCGGGTACCACCGGGGAGCTGTTTTTT. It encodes CASSVLAGTTGELFF. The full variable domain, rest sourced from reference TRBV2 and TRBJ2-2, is EPEVTQTPSHQVTQMGQEVILRCVPISNHLYFYWYRQILGQKVEFLVSFYNNEISEKSEIFDDQFSVERPDGSNFTLKIRSTKLEDSAMYFCASSVLAGTTGELFFGEGSRLTVL.

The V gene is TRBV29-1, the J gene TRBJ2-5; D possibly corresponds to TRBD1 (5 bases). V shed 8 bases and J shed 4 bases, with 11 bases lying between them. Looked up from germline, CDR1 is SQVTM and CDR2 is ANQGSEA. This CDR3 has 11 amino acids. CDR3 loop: CSPRQGETQYF. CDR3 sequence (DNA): TGCAGCCCTCGGCAGGGAGAGACCCAGTACTTC. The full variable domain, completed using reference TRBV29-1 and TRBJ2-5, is SAVISQKPSRDICQRGTSLTIQCQVDSQVTMMFWYRQQPGQSLTLIATANQGSEATYESGFVIDKFPISRPNLTFSTLTVSNMSPEDSSIYLCSPRQGETQYFGPGTRLLVL.

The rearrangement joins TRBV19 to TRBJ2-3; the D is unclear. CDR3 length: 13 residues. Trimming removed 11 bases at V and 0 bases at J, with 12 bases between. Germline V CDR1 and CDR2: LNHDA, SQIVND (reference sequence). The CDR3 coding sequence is TGTGCCTCAAGCGCGACTAGCACAGATACGCAGTATTTT. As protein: CASSATSTDTQYF.

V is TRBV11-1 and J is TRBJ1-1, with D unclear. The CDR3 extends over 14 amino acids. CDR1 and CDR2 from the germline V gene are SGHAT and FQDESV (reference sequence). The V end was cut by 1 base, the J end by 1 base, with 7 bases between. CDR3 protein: CASSLVAANTEAFF. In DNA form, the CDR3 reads TGTGCCAGCAGCTTAGTTGCGGCGAACACTGAAGCTTTCTTT.

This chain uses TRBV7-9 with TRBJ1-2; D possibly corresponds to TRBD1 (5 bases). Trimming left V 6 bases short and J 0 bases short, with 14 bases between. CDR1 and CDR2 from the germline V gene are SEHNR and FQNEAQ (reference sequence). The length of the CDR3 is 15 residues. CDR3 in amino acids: CASSLSGITNYGYTF. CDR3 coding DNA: TGTGCCAGCAGTCTCTCAGGGATAACTAACTATGGCTACACCTTC.

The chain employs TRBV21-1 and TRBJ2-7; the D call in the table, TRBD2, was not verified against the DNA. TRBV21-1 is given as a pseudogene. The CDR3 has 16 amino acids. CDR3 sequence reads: CASLVGGRAFSYEQYF. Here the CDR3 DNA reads TGTGCCAGCTTGGTCGGGGGGCGGGCATTCTCCTACGAGCAGTACTTC.

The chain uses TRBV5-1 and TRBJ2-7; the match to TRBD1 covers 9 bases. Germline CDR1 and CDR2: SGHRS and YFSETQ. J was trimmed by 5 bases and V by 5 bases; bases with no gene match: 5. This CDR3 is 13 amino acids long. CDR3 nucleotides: TGCGCCAGCAGACGGACAGGGGTTGACGAGCAGTACTTC. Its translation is CASRRTGVDEQYF.

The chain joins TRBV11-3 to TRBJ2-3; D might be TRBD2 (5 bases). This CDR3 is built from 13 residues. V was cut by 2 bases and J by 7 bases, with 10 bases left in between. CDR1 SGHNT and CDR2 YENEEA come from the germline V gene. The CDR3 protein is CASSLSGLNTQYF. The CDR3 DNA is TGTGCCAGCAGCTTAAGCGGTCTAAATACGCAGTATTTT. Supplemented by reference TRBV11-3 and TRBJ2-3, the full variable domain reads EAGVVQSPRYKIIEKKQPVAFWCNPISGHNTLYWYLQNLGQGPELLIRYENEEAVDDSQLPKDRFSAERLKGVDSTLKIQPAELGDSAVYLCASSLSGLNTQYFGPGTRLTVL.

This chain's CDR3 is CAISSDRQSSYEQYF. The CDR3 bases are TGTGCCATCAGTTCCGACAGGCAAAGCTCCTACGAGCAGTACTTC. The chain uses TRBV10-3 and TRBJ2-7; a possible D gene is TRBD1 (6 bases). V gave up 5 bases and J gave up 0 bases, with 14 bases separating them. This CDR3 has 15 amino acids. Germline V gene data show CDR1 as ENHRY and CDR2 as SYGVKD.

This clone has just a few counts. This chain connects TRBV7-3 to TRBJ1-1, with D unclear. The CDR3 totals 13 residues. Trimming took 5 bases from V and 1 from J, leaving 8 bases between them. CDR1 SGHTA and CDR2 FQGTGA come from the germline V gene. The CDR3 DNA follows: TGTGCCAGCAGCCTCACGAGGAACACTGAAGCTTTCTTT. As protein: CASSLTRNTEAFF.

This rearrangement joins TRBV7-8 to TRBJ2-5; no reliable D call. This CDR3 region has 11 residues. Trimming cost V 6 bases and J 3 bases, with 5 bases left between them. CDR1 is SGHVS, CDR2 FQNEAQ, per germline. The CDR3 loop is CASSQKETQYF. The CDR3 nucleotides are TGTGCCAGCAGTCAGAAAGAGACCCAGTACTTC.

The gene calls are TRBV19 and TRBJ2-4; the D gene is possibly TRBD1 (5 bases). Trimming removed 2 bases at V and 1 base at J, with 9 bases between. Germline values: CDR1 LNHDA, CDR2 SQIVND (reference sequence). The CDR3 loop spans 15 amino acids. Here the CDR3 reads CASSIISGAKNIQYF. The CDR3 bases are TGTGCCAGTAGTATAATTTCAGGGGCCAAAAACATTCAGTACTTC.

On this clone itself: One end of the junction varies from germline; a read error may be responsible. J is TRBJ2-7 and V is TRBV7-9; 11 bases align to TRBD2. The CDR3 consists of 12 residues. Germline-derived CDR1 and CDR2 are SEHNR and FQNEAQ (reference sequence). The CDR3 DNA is TGTGCCAGCAGTCAAACTAGCGGGAGTCTCCTCTTC. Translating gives CASSQTSGSLLF. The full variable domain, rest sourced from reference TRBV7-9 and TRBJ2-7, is DTGVSQNPRHKITKRGQNVTFRCDPISEHNRLYWYRQTLGQGPEFLTYFQNEAQLEKSRLLSDRFSAERPKGSFSTLEIQRTEQGDSAMYLCASSQTSGSLLFGPGTRLTVT.